These 27 T cell receptor beta chains share one sample of origin, sequenced in a study of cytomegalovirus exposure and HLA in healthy donors. The PCR was carried out with 60 Vbeta primers and 13 Jbeta primers. The repertoire was sequenced with immunoSEQ multiplex PCR; TCRdb's copy has only in-frame clones and lacks some. The table shows 150,000 or so clones, with about 64% occurring only once. The sequenced sample consisted of PBMCs. These receptors all come from a woman aged 30 to 39 in good health and CMV-seropositive.

The gene calls are TRBV7-9 and TRBJ1-1; D may be TRBD1 (6 bases). The germline V gene encodes CDR1 SEHNR and CDR2 FQNEAQ (reference sequence). V was trimmed by 1 base and J by 6 bases, leaving 9 bases between them. This CDR3 is 13 amino acids long. The CDR3 DNA follows: TGTGCCAGCAGCTTAGAAACAGGGTCTGAAGCTTTCTTT. Its translation: CASSLETGSEAFF.

The chain couples TRBV6-5 to TRBJ1-2, with D tentatively TRBD1 (5 bases). Per germline, CDR1 MNHEY and CDR2 SVGAGI. V dropped 2 bases and J dropped 4 bases, with 14 bases sitting between them. This CDR3 has 15 residues. The CDR3 region has the DNA TGTGCCAGCAGTTACCTTAGGGGCGGGAGCTATGGCTACACCTTC. Its protein product is CASSYLRGGSYGYTF.

For the CDR3, the DNA is TGTGCCAGTAGGAGTCGTGGGAGCTATAATTCACCCCTCCACTTT. This gives the protein CASRSRGSYNSPLHF. The rearrangement joins TRBV19 to TRBJ1-6; D remains unclear. V lost 6 bases and J 3 bases, leaving 12 bases between the germline ends. This CDR3 comprises 15 residues. Germline CDR1 and CDR2: LNHDA and SQIVND (reference sequence).

A few counts support this clone. The chain employs TRBV19 and TRBJ1-5, with 8 positions matching TRBD1. Germline V CDR1 and CDR2: LNHDA, SQIVND (reference sequence). After removal of 10 bases from V and 0 bases from J, the junction contained 14 bases not matched to a gene. The CDR3 runs to 17 residues. CDR3 protein: CATDRGGFAHSNQPQHF. CDR3 coding DNA: TGTGCCACCGACAGGGGTGGATTCGCCCATAGCAATCAGCCCCAGCATTTT.

This chain joins TRBV11-2 and TRBJ1-6; a possible D gene is TRBD1 (5 bases). Germline CDR1 and CDR2: SGHAT and FQNNGV. The CDR3 loop spans 16 amino acids. V shed 4 bases and J shed 7 bases, with 17 bases lying between them. This CDR3 reads CASSSAGNFANSPLHF. CDR3 DNA sequence: TGTGCCAGCAGCTCGGCAGGGAATTTCGCCAATTCACCCCTCCACTTT.

J is TRBJ1-6 and V is TRBV25-1; tentatively, D is TRBD1 (6 bases). The CDR3 spans 15 residues. Germline values: CDR1 MGHDK, CDR2 SYGVNS. Trimming stripped 5 bases from V and 6 bases from J, with 14 bases between. The DNA of the CDR3 is TGTGCCAGCAGTAAAAATACAGGGCTTAATTCACCCCTCCACTTT. This codes for CASSKNTGLNSPLHF.

V and J are TRBV11-1 and TRBJ1-1, with TRBD1 identical over 7 bases. The length of the CDR3 is 14 residues. CDR1 is SGHAT and CDR2 is FQDESV in the germline V gene (reference sequence). The ends lost 4 bases at V and 4 bases at J; junction bases unmatched: 6. The CDR3 protein is CASSSQGFGTEAFF. CDR3 DNA sequence: TGTGCCAGCAGCTCACAGGGGTTTGGCACTGAAGCTTTCTTT. Using reference TRBV11-1 and TRBJ1-1 for the parts outside the CDR3, the full variable domain is EAEVAQSPRYKITEKSQAVAFWCDPISGHATLYWYRQILGQGPELLVQFQDESVVDDSQLPKDRFSAERLKGVDSTLKIQPAELGDSAMYLCASSSQGFGTEAFFGQGTRLTVV.

The V call is TRBV7-9, the J call TRBJ1-4; TRBD1 might be the D (5 bases). The germline V gene has CDR1 SEHNR and CDR2 FQNEAQ (reference sequence). The ends were cut back, 7 bases at V and 10 bases at J, with 13 bases in the middle. CDR3 length equals 12 residues. CDR3 nucleotides: TGTGCCAGCACCGAGGCTCAGGGAAAACTGTTTTTT. Protein product: CASTEAQGKLFF.

The V and J genes are TRBV7-9 and TRBJ2-5; maybe TRBD2 (5 bases). Germline assignment: CDR1 SEHNR and CDR2 FQNEAQ (reference sequence). This CDR3 has 15 residues. With 5 bases removed from V and 5 bases from J, the gap between germline ends came to 18 bases. This CDR3 is CASSPGYGRGETQYF. The CDR3, as DNA: TGTGCCAGCAGCCCAGGATATGGGCGAGGGGAGACCCAGTACTTC.

V is TRBV23-1 and J is TRBJ1-6; D gene unclear. TRBV23-1 is an ORF, and what it does is uncertain. This CDR3 has 16 amino acids. V was pared by 5 bases and J by 5 bases, with 16 bases between. For the CDR3, the DNA is TGCGCCAGCAGTGGTTCGGGAGGTTTCGATAATTCACCCCTCCACTTT. It codes for CASSGSGGFDNSPLHF.

This chain links TRBV6-1 with TRBJ1-3; D is undetermined. Germline loops: CDR1 MNHNS, CDR2 SASEGT. The CDR3 loop spans 14 amino acids. V shed 2 bases and J shed 0 bases, with 5 bases lying between them. The CDR3 loop reads CASSEQFSGNTIYF. The CDR3 DNA reads as TGTGCCAGCAGTGAACAATTCTCTGGAAACACCATATATTTT.

This clone was found once. This rearrangement joins TRBV6-1 to TRBJ2-7, with no clear D. Trimming took 2 bases from V and 3 from J, leaving 11 bases between them. CDR1 is MNHNS, CDR2 SASEGT, per germline. The CDR3 consists of 14 residues. The CDR3 coding sequence is TGTGCCAGCAGTGAATCAACTGGAGTCTACGAGCAGTACTTC. Its protein product is CASSESTGVYEQYF.

Here the CDR3 reads CASSPTTPGTQYF. CDR3 sequence (DNA): TGTGCCAGCAGCCCCACTACGCCTGGGACGCAGTATTTT. The V call is TRBV9, the J call TRBJ2-3; D gene uncertain. The CDR3 is 13 residues long. Looked up from germline, CDR1 is SGDLS and CDR2 is YYNGEE. Trimming removed 4 bases from V and 9 bases from J, with 15 bases in between. Drawing the rest from reference TRBV9 and TRBJ2-3, the complete variable domain is DSGVTQTPKHLITATGQRVTLRCSPRSGDLSVYWYQQSLDQGLQFLIQYYNGEERAKGNILERFSAQQFPDLHSELNLSSLELGDSALYFCASSPTTPGTQYFGPGTRLTVL.

This clone was seen only a few times. The rearrangement uses TRBV2 and TRBJ1-1; TRBD1 matches 7 bases. Looked up from germline, CDR1 is SNHLY and CDR2 is FYNNEI. The CDR3 covers 13 residues. Trimming removed 4 bases from V and 4 bases from J; junction bases left unmatched: 3. The CDR3, as DNA: TGTGCCAGCAGTGGACAGGGAATCACTGAAGCTTTCTTT. Encoded protein: CASSGQGITEAFF. The full variable domain, its missing parts supplied by reference TRBV2 and TRBJ1-1, is EPEVTQTPSHQVTQMGQEVILRCVPISNHLYFYWYRQILGQKVEFLVSFYNNEISEKSEIFDDQFSVERPDGSNFTLKIRSTKLEDSAMYFCASSGQGITEAFFGQGTRLTVV.

V is TRBV20-1 and J is TRBJ2-3; tentatively, D is TRBD2 (6 bases). V was clipped by 5 bases and J by 7 bases, with 10 bases between them. The CDR3 covers 11 residues. CDR1 is DFQATT, CDR2 SNEGSKA, per germline (reference sequence). CDR3 loop: CSAPEGNTQYF. The CDR3 DNA is TGCAGTGCTCCGGAGGGAAATACGCAGTATTTT.

The gene calls are TRBV28 and TRBJ1-6, with D maybe TRBD1 (5 bases). The V gene lost 6 bases and the J gene lost 6 bases, with 12 bases spanning the gap. Per the germline V gene, CDR1 is MDHEN and CDR2 is SYDVKM. The length of the CDR3 is 14 residues. The CDR3 reads CASSYAGVNSPLHF. CDR3 DNA: TGTGCCAGCAGCTACGCGGGGGTTAATTCACCCCTCCACTTT.

The V gene is TRBV7-3, the J gene TRBJ2-5; D is uncertain. Judging by the DNA end, TRBJ2-7 fits better; the J call may be wrong. This CDR3 is built from 13 residues. Germline V gene lookup returns CDR1 SGHTA and CDR2 FQGTGA. This CDR3 reads CASSLDNTYEQYF. The CDR3 nucleotides are TGTGCCAGCAGCTTAGACAACACCTACGAGCAGTACTTC.

V usage is TRBV9 and J usage is TRBJ2-3; D call uncertain. Trimming stripped 0 bases from V and 5 bases from J, with 7 bases between. This CDR3 region has 13 residues. Germline V gives CDR1 SGDLS, CDR2 YYNGEE. This chain's CDR3 is CASSVAGVDTQYF. The CDR3 nucleotides read TGTGCCAGCAGCGTAGCAGGCGTAGATACGCAGTATTTT.

The rearrangement uses TRBV7-9 and TRBJ2-7; D not certain. V lost 5 bases and J lost 0, with 11 bases in between. CDR3 size: 14 residues. CDR1 is SEHNR, CDR2 FQNEAQ, per germline (reference sequence). The CDR3 loop reads CASSPLALSYEQYF. CDR3 DNA sequence: TGTGCCAGCAGCCCCCTGGCCCTCTCCTACGAGCAGTACTTC.

The gene calls are TRBV11-2 and TRBJ2-3; maybe TRBD2 (6 bases). CDR1 and CDR2 (germline): SGHAT, FQNNGV. The CDR3 extends over 19 amino acids. V was pared by 0 bases and J by 1 base, with 20 bases between. The CDR3 DNA is TGTGCCAGCAGCTTAGATCGCGTAGAAGTAGCGGTGGGCACAGATACGCAGTATTTT. Its protein is CASSLDRVEVAVGTDTQYF.

This clone was picked up a small number of times. The genes are TRBV14 and TRBJ2-3; no clear D gene. This CDR3 comprises 14 residues. Trimming shortened V by 1 base and J by 2 bases, and 7 bases separated the two germline ends. Germline V gene sequence: CDR1 SGHDN, CDR2 FVKESK. DNA for the CDR3: TGTGCCAGCAGCCAAGCGCGACACACAGATACGCAGTATTTT. It yields the protein CASSQARHTDTQYF.

The count of this clone is one. V gene TRBV2 combines with J gene TRBJ2-1, with a tentative D call TRBD2 (6 bases). The germline gives CDR1 SNHLY, CDR2 FYNNEI. Deletions cut 6 bases from V and 9 bases from J, with 9 bases between. The length of the CDR3 is 11 residues. The CDR3 DNA reads TGTGCCAGCAGCGGACTAAGTGAGCAGTTCTTC. Its translation: CASSGLSEQFF.

This chain joins TRBV30 and TRBJ2-7, with D possibly TRBD1 on 6 matching bases. The CDR3 is 14 residues long. Germline V gives CDR1 GTSNPN, CDR2 SVGIG (reference sequence). Deletions cut 5 bases from V and 1 base from J, with 15 bases between. CDR3 in DNA: TGTGCCTGGGAGGACAGAATGTTATCCTACGAGCAGTACTTC. Amino acid sequence: CAWEDRMLSYEQYF.

The chain carries TRBV15 and TRBJ1-2; 11 positions agree with TRBD1. V lost 5 bases to trimming and J lost 6 bases; unmatched junction nucleotides: 8. CDR3 length: 15 residues. Germline V gives CDR1 LNHNV, CDR2 YYDKDF (reference sequence). The CDR3 sequence: CATSGSGQGADGYTF. The CDR3 bases are TGTGCCACCAGCGGGTCCGGACAGGGGGCCGATGGCTACACCTTC.

V is TRBV7-3 and J is TRBJ2-5; 10 nucleotides line up with TRBD2. Looked up from germline, CDR1 is SGHTA and CDR2 is FQGTGA. The V and J ends lost 0 bases and 8 bases, in that order; junction bases with no gene match: 3. CDR3 length: 14 residues. CDR3 coding DNA: TGTGCCAGCAGCTTAACGGGGACTAGCGTAACCCAGTACTTC. Encoded protein: CASSLTGTSVTQYF.

The J gene is TRBJ2-7, the V gene TRBV10-1; 7 nucleotides line up with TRBD1. Germline loops: CDR1 WNHNN, CDR2 SYGVQD (reference sequence). The CDR3 spans 16 residues. The J segment lost 2 bases and the V segment lost 1 base, leaving 8 bases of the junction unmatched. CDR3 amino acids: CASSELTGTEAYEQYF. As DNA, the CDR3 is TGCGCCAGCAGTGAGTTAACCGGGACAGAGGCCTACGAGCAGTACTTC.

This sequence joins TRBV4-1 and TRBJ1-2; 8 positions agree with TRBD1. The CDR3 runs 13 residues. After removal of 0 bases from V and 12 bases from J, the junction contained 6 bases not matched to a gene. CDR1 and CDR2 from the germline V gene are MGHRA and YSYEKL. The CDR3 loop reads CASSQDKDRENTF. The CDR3 coding sequence is TGCGCCAGCAGCCAAGATAAGGACAGGGAGAACACCTTC.